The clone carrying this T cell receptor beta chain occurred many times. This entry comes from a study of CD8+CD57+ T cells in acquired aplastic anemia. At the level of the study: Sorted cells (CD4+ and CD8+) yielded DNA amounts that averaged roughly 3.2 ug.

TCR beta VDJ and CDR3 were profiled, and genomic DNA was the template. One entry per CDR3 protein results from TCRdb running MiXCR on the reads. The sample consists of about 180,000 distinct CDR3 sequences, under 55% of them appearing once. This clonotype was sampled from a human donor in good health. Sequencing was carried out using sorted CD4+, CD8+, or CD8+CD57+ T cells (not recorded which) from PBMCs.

This CDR3 is CASSLGGQSQAFF. The CDR3 region has the DNA TGTGCCAGCAGCTTAGGGGGACAGAGCCAAGCTTTCTTT. The chain carries TRBV7-2 and TRBJ1-1; 7 nucleotides align to TRBD1. The CDR3 runs 13 residues. V lost 1 base and J lost 9; bases outside the gene matches: 5. Per the germline V gene, CDR1 is SGHTA and CDR2 is FQGNSA.